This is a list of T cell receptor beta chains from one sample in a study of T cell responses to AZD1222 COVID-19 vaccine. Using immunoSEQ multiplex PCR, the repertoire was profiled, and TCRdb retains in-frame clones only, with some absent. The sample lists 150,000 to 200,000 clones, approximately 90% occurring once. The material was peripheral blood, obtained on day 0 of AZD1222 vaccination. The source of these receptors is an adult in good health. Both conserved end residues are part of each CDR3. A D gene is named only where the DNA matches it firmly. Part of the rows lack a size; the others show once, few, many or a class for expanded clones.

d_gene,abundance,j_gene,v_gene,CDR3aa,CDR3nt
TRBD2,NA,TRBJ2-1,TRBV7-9,CATRGVSGRAPEQFF,TGTGCCACCCGCGGGGTTAGCGGGAGGGCCCCTGAGCAGTTCTTC
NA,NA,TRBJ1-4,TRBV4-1,CASSQEGRAGEKLFF,TGCGCCAGCAGCCAAGAAGGTAGGGCCGGGGAAAAACTGTTTTTT
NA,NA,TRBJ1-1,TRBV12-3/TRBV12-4,CASSLQVATEAFF,TGTGCCAGCAGTTTACAGGTGGCGACTGAAGCTTTCTTT
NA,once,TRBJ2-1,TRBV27,CASTWGGGVNEQFF,TGTGCCAGCACCTGGGGGGGCGGGGTTAATGAGCAGTTCTTC
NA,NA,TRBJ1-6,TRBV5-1,CASSREGQENSPLHF,TGCGCCAGCAGCCGAGAGGGACAAGAGAATTCACCCCTCCACTTT
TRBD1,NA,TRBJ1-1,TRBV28,CASSSPQGPNTEAFF,TGTGCCAGCAGTTCCCCACAGGGGCCGAACACTGAAGCTTTCTTT
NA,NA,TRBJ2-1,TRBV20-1,CSASFRQSSYNEQFF,TGCAGTGCTAGTTTCAGGCAGAGCTCCTACAATGAGCAGTTCTTC
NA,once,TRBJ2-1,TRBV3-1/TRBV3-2,CASSQDLMGGNEQFF,TGTGCCAGCAGCCAAGATTTGATGGGAGGTAATGAGCAGTTCTTC
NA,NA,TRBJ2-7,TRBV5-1,CASSLEPEGSYEQYF,TGCGCCAGCAGCTTGGAACCCGAGGGCTCCTACGAGCAGTACTTC
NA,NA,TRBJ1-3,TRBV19,CASKSQGKNTIYF,TGTGCCAGTAAATCACAGGGTAAAAACACCATATATTTT
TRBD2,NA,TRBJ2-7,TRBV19,CASSPRTSGFYEQYF,TGTGCCAGTAGTCCACGGACTAGCGGATTTTACGAGCAGTACTTC
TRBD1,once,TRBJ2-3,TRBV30,CAWSEGADDTQYF,TGTGCCTGGAGTGAGGGGGCTGACGATACGCAGTATTTT
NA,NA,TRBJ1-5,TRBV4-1,CASSDPNARGAQHF,TGCGCCAGCAGTGACCCAAATGCCAGGGGAGCCCAGCATTTT
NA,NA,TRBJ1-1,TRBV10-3,CAISDRAGDEAFF,TGTGCCATCAGTGACCGGGCGGGAGATGAAGCTTTCTTT
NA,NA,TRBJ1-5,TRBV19,CASSTASAVSNQPQHF,TGTGCCAGTAGTACCGCCTCCGCAGTGAGCAATCAGCCCCAGCATTTT
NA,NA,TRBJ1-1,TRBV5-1,CASSPTGTPNTEAFF,TGCGCCAGCAGCCCCACCGGGACACCGAACACTGAAGCTTTCTTT
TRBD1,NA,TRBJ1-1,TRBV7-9,CASSPGTANTEAFF,TGTGCCAGCAGCCCCGGGACAGCTAACACTGAAGCTTTCTTT
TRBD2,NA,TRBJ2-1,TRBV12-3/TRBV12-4,CASRRGGINEQFF,TGTGCCAGCAGGCGGGGGGGGATAAATGAGCAGTTCTTC
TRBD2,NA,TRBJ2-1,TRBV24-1,CATSDITREGDEQFF,TGTGCCACCAGTGATATCACCCGGGAGGGTGATGAGCAGTTCTTC
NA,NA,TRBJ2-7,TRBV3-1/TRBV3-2,CASSQKGGAYEQYF,TGTGCCAGCAGCCAAAAGGGGGGTGCCTACGAGCAGTACTTC
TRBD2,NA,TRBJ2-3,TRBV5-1,CASSLDILAGGSTDTQYF,TGCGCCAGCAGCCTAGACATTTTAGCGGGAGGGAGCACAGATACGCAGTATTTT
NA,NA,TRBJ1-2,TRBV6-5,CASGQNLNYGYTF,TGTGCCAGCGGTCAGAACCTTAACTATGGCTACACCTTC
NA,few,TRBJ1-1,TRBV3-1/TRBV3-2,CASSPGGRNTEAFF,TGTGCCAGCAGCCCCGGGGGCAGGAACACTGAAGCTTTCTTT
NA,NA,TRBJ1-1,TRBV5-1,CASSLTVNTEAFF,TGCGCCAGCAGCCTTACGGTGAACACTGAAGCTTTCTTT
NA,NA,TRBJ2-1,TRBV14,CASSHLAPAYNEQFF,TGTGCCAGCAGCCACTTAGCCCCAGCATACAATGAGCAGTTCTTC
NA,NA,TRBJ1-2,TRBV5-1,CASSFGEGLGYTF,TGCGCCAGCAGCTTTGGTGAGGGGCTTGGCTACACCTTC